Listed here are 12 T cell receptor beta chains from one sample, sequenced in a study of graft-versus-host responses after intestinal transplantation. Processing was applied to graft tissue in order to liberate intraepithelial and lamina propria lymphocytes. Profiling relied on immunoSEQ multiplex PCR, and the TCRdb table lists in-frame clones only, not all of them. The sample carries about 30,000 clones, about three quarters recorded once. The input for sequencing was ileum tissue, taken 98 days after intestinal transplantation. The receptors stem from a human patient who received an intestinal transplant, so some T cells may come from the graft donor.

J is TRBJ2-1 and V is TRBV7-9; 9 bases fit TRBD1. This CDR3 spans 15 amino acids. J lost 8 bases, V lost 1 base, and 6 bases had no gene match. Germline lookup yields CDR1 SEHNR and CDR2 FQNEAQ (reference sequence). In nucleotides, the CDR3 is TGTGCCAGCAGCTTAGTACAGGGGGCAATGGATGAGCAGTTCTTC. Its translation: CASSLVQGAMDEQFF.

The V and J genes are TRBV6-1 and TRBJ2-2; TRBD2 matches at 7 bases. J lost 3 bases, V lost 2 bases, and 0 bases had no gene match. CDR1 MNHNS and CDR2 SASEGT come from the germline V gene. The CDR3 runs 14 residues. CDR3 sequence (DNA): TGTGCCAGCAGTGAACTAGCGGACACCGGGGAGCTGTTTTTT. Protein sequence: CASSELADTGELFF.

The rearrangement joins TRBV25-1 to TRBJ2-5; D is possibly TRBD1 (6 bases). V was pared by 0 bases and J by 1 base, with 15 bases between. The CDR3 is made up of 17 amino acids. The germline gives CDR1 MGHDK, CDR2 SYGVNS. CDR3 region: CASSEYSLVGAQETQYF. The CDR3 region has the DNA TGTGCCAGCAGTGAATATAGCTTAGTGGGGGCCCAAGAGACCCAGTACTTC.

CDR3 coding DNA: TGCGCCAGCAGCCAAGATAGTAGCGTCTACAATGAGCAGTTCTTC. Its translation is CASSQDSSVYNEQFF. The chain combines TRBV4-1 with TRBJ2-1; maybe TRBD2 (5 bases). CDR1 is MGHRA and CDR2 is YSYEKL in the germline V gene. Trimming shortened V by 0 bases and J by 3 bases, and 9 bases separated the two germline ends. The CDR3 length is 15 residues.

This rearrangement joins TRBV7-9 to TRBJ2-1; no clear D. V dropped 5 bases and J dropped 0 bases, with 17 bases sitting between them. The CDR3 is 17 amino acids. Germline V lookup: CDR1 SEHNR, CDR2 FQNEAQ (reference sequence). The DNA for the CDR3 is TGTGCCAGCAGCCCCCCCGCCTCGACAAGCTCCTACAATGAGCAGTTCTTC. It is translated as CASSPPASTSSYNEQFF.

This clone showed up just once. This chain uses TRBV2 with TRBJ1-2; D is ambiguous. The V end was cut by 5 bases, the J end by 5 bases, with 18 bases between. The CDR3 extends over 15 amino acids. Germline-derived CDR1 and CDR2 are SNHLY and FYNNEI. Written as DNA, the CDR3 is TGTGCCAGCAGTCCAGGCCTGGACGGGGTATATGGCTACACCTTC. It specifies CASSPGLDGVYGYTF.

CDR3 DNA: TGCAGCTTTTCAGGGGGGTCTAACTATGGCTACACCTTC. Protein: CSFSGGSNYGYTF. The rearrangement joins TRBV29-1 to TRBJ1-2; 7 nucleotides match TRBD1. The CDR3 consists of 13 residues. With 8 bases clipped from V and 0 bases from J, the junction kept 6 bases outside the gene matches. Germline loops: CDR1 SQVTM, CDR2 ANQGSEA.

The chain is built from TRBV6-5 and TRBJ1-3, with D unresolved. The CDR3 is 12 amino acids. The V gene lost 8 bases and the J gene lost 0 bases, with 5 bases spanning the gap. Germline-derived CDR1 and CDR2 are MNHEY and SVGAGI. The CDR3 loop reads CASGVSGNTIYF. In DNA form, the CDR3 reads TGTGCCAGCGGTGTCTCTGGAAACACCATATATTTT.

This rearrangement joins TRBV2 to TRBJ1-1; TRBD1 agrees at 10 bases. V lost 6 bases and J lost 3; bases outside the gene matches: 1. This CDR3 spans 13 amino acids. Germline values: CDR1 SNHLY, CDR2 FYNNEI. The DNA for the CDR3 is TGTGCCAGCAGGGACAGGGGGTACACTGAAGCTTTCTTT. Its protein product is CASRDRGYTEAFF.

The chain couples TRBV4-1 to TRBJ1-5, with TRBD1 as a possible D gene (5 bases). V was trimmed by 0 bases and J by 7 bases, leaving 19 bases between them. The CDR3 spans 17 residues. CDR1 MGHRA and CDR2 YSYEKL come from the germline V gene. CDR3 region: CASSQDGWDGGAQPQHF. The CDR3 DNA reads TGCGCCAGCAGCCAAGATGGGTGGGATGGAGGGGCCCAGCCCCAGCATTTT.

The CDR3 DNA is TGTGCCAGCAGAGAAAAGAGGGGAGTGGTACCGGGTGAGCAGTACTTC. It yields the protein CASREKRGVVPGEQYF. J is TRBJ2-7 and V is TRBV6-1; possibly TRBD1 or TRBD2 for D (5 bases each). Germline CDR1 reads MNHNS; CDR2 reads SASEGT. This CDR3 has 16 residues. V lost 6 bases and J 7 bases, leaving 25 bases between the germline ends.

J is TRBJ2-2 and V is TRBV4-2; 10 bases map to TRBD2. This CDR3 has 16 amino acids. Germline CDR1 reads LGHNA; CDR2 reads YNFKEQ. V lost 2 bases to trimming and J lost 2 bases; unmatched junction nucleotides: 2. CDR3 protein: CASSQTSGANTGELFF. The DNA of the CDR3 is TGTGCCAGCAGCCAAACTAGCGGGGCAAACACCGGGGAGCTGTTTTTT.